The T cell receptor beta chain described here comes from a study of blood T cell repertoires in COVID-19 (dated by TCRdb to about 2020). Regarding the complete study: Collaborator samples came from the United States, Italy and Spain and covered acute and convalescent phases of COVID-19. Where available, HLA class I and class II types were obtained from metadata supplied by the sample provider rather than from assay-based typing. A de-identified subject ID, COVID-19 status, age in years and sex were almost always included in the sample metadata. The material from the prospective study consisted of cDNA or gDNA derived from T cells, B-cell-depleted T cells, or PBMCs. Subjects who had been exposed to COVID-19, were actively infected with it, or had recovered from it provided the deeply sampled blood TCRbeta repertoires that made up the dataset. Samples were obtained from the ongoing ImmuneRACE study (first 160 participants) and from 1,254 subjects provided by 6 global collaborators. A freely available public database, intended as a resource for researchers studying the immune response to SARS-CoV-2, is where the repertoires were released.

Each collaborating institution followed its own protocols to collect whole blood in K2EDTA tubes. For TCRbeta analysis, collaborators shipped samples as frozen whole blood, isolated PBMCs, or DNA extracted from either of those sample types. Including the terminal cysteine and phenylalanine, the CDR3 comprises 16 residues. Of the read, only the CDR3 DNA is kept; its 48 bases are in frame from base 1. The germline V gene specifies SGHRS as CDR1 and YFSETQ as CDR2. Deletion took 2 bases off V and 1 base off J, with a span of 15 bases between the germline ends. A remark on this clone: The antigen it binds to is not known. There are no base qualities to consult, and no much larger clone falls within one base.

TCRbeta CDR3 regions were amplified from genomic DNA by means of the immunoSEQ Assay, a bias-controlled multiplex PCR. The study's own analysis went as follows. Nucleated cell counts per sample were estimated from amplification of reference gene primers within the assay. To quantify the absolute abundance of each unique TCRbeta CDR3 rearrangement, sequence reads were collapsed and filtered. For each sample, productive Simpson clonality was calculated as the square root of Simpson's diversity index across productive rearrangements. The table was pulled from immuneACCESS by TCRdb, which kept in-frame rearrangements only. Such tables lose some clones; where checked, under half of the loss comes from unresolved V genes, and the rest has no known cause. That table gives V, J and clone size, and the DNA gave D and trimming. The table for this sample lists 150,000 to 200,000 clones; 70% to 90% of them were counted only once. Clones ranked in the top ten supply around a fifth of the sample.

What the authors observed across the whole study: How much clinical and demographic metadata was included differed by source and by participant, and the metadata was provided uncurated.

Here the chain combines TRBV5-1 and TRBJ2-5, with a weak D call of TRBD1 (6 bases match). This sequence was found in a man in his sixties with active or convalescent COVID-19. The sequencing sample was made of peripheral blood. The CDR3 has the sequence CASSFPALGAQETQYF. Read as DNA, the sequence is TGCGCCAGCAGCTTCCCGGCGTTGGGGGCCCAAGAGACCCAGTACTTC.